A single sample is the source of the 16 T cell receptor beta chains below, sequenced in a study of regulatory T cells in long-lasting Graves disease. The sample's time point: newly diagnosed GD, antithyroid drugs for less than 3 months. The TCR library was prepared using RNA isolated from PBMCs. CDR3-region Arm-PCR and iRepertoire HTBI primers produced the TCR beta libraries. MiXCR was run by TCRdb on the multiplex PCR reads, yielding one entry per CDR3 protein. The sample has roughly 500,000 distinct CDR3 sequences, approximately 15% seen once. This sample was also put to use in a study of T cells in Graves' hyperthyroidism and ophthalmopathy.

Specimen: peripheral blood mononuclear cells (PBMCs), collected at new diagnosis, from a patient treated with antithyroid drugs. The receptors come from a young man with Graves disease.

This clonotype was picked up a small number of times. V is TRBV20-1 and J is TRBJ2-1; D unresolved. Deletions cut 5 bases from V and 6 bases from J, with 8 bases between. There are 11 residues in the CDR3. Germline V gene data show CDR1 as DFQATT and CDR2 as SNEGSKA (reference sequence). In DNA, the CDR3 is TGCAGTGCTCCCCGTCGCAATGAGCAGTTCTTC. Its protein is CSAPRRNEQFF.

This chain uses TRBV10-3 with TRBJ2-2, with D possibly matching TRBD1 (5 bases). This CDR3 has 13 residues. Looked up from germline, CDR1 is ENHRY and CDR2 is SYGVKD. The V end was cut by 7 bases, the J end by 3 bases, with 9 bases between. CDR3 amino acids: CAINAGYTGELFF. In DNA, the CDR3 is TGTGCCATCAACGCAGGGTACACCGGGGAGCTGTTTTTT.

This clonotype was detected many times. V gene TRBV29-1 combines with J gene TRBJ2-5; 7 positions match TRBD2. Germline V gene sequence: CDR1 SQVTM, CDR2 ANQGSEA. Unmatched junction bases numbered 18, after V lost 4 bases and J lost 4 bases. This CDR3 has 17 amino acids. CDR3 residues: CSVVYLLGGSRGETQYF. CDR3 coding DNA: TGCAGCGTTGTCTATTTATTGGGCGGGAGTCGGGGAGAGACCCAGTACTTC.

This clonotype was detected many times. The chain carries TRBV27 and TRBJ2-7; D perhaps matches TRBD1 (6 bases). The CDR3 loop spans 16 amino acids. V was pared by 5 bases and J by 5 bases, with 22 bases between. In germline, CDR1 is MNHEY, CDR2 SMNVEV (reference sequence). This chain's CDR3 is CASSPSYNRAIDEQYF. DNA for the CDR3: TGTGCCAGCAGTCCCAGTTATAACAGGGCGATCGACGAGCAGTACTTC.

This clonotype appeared many times. V is TRBV6-1 and J is TRBJ2-2, with a tentative D call TRBD1 (5 bases). The CDR3 spans 14 residues. Trimming cost V 0 bases and J 3 bases, with 5 bases left between them. CDR1 MNHNS and CDR2 SASEGT come from the germline V gene. The CDR3 loop reads CASSEAGDTGELFF. As DNA, the CDR3 is TGTGCCAGCAGTGAAGCAGGGGACACCGGGGAGCTGTTTTTT.

This clonotype was observed at least ten times. The chain joins TRBV19 to TRBJ1-1, with 8 bases matching TRBD1. CDR3 length: 15 residues. Trimming took 3 bases from V and 0 from J; bases not matched to a gene: 3. Germline V lookup: CDR1 LNHDA, CDR2 SQIVND (reference sequence). This chain's CDR3 is CASSMAGGMNTEAFF. The CDR3 nucleotides read TGTGCCAGTAGTATGGCAGGGGGCATGAACACTGAAGCTTTCTTT.

This clonotype has at least ten counts. The chain couples TRBV9 to TRBJ1-6; D remains unclear. Trimming shortened V by 0 bases and J by 10 bases, and 11 bases separated the two germline ends. The V gene's germline CDR1 is SGDLS and CDR2 YYNGEE. CDR3 length: 14 residues. CDR3 residues: CASSVGGMGSPLHF. CDR3 bases: TGTGCCAGCAGCGTAGGAGGGATGGGATCACCCCTCCACTTT. The full variable domain, its missing parts supplied by reference TRBV9 and TRBJ1-6, is DSGVTQTPKHLITATGQRVTLRCSPRSGDLSVYWYQQSLDQGLQFLIQYYNGEERAKGNILERFSAQQFPDLHSELNLSSLELGDSALYFCASSVGGMGSPLHFGNGTRLTVT.

The rearrangement uses TRBV5-5 and TRBJ2-4; D unresolved. The V and J ends lost 1 base and 8 bases respectively, with 4 bases between them. CDR3 length equals 11 residues. Germline CDR1 reads SGHKS; CDR2 reads YYEKEE (reference sequence). The CDR3 coding sequence is TGTGCCAGCAGCTTGCAAGACATTCAGTACTTC. Protein: CASSLQDIQYF. Full variable domain (missing parts from reference TRBV5-5 and TRBJ2-4): DAGVTQSPTHLIKTRGQQVTLRCSPISGHKSVSWYQQVLGQGPQFIFQYYEKEERGRGNFPDRFSARQFPNYSSELNVNALLLGDSALYLCASSLQDIQYFGAGTRLSVL.

This clonotype was recorded at least ten times. V and J are TRBV27 and TRBJ2-7; D is tentatively TRBD1 or TRBD2 (5 bases each). CDR1 is MNHEY, CDR2 SMNVEV, per germline (reference sequence). The CDR3 length is 13 residues. The ends were cut back, 6 bases at V and 0 bases at J, with 9 bases in the middle. The CDR3 region has the DNA TGTGCCAGCAGCTTTGGGGGCTCCTACGAGCAGTACTTC. Translating it yields CASSFGGSYEQYF.

This clonotype was seen repeatedly, ten times or more. The chain combines TRBV9 with TRBJ2-7; 7 bases fit TRBD2. Germline-derived CDR1 and CDR2 are SGDLS and YYNGEE. The CDR3 contains 14 residues. V lost 4 bases to trimming and J lost 2 bases; unmatched junction nucleotides: 6. The CDR3 coding sequence is TGTGCCAGCAGCCGGGGGGACGAAGCCTACGAGCAGTACTTC. Protein product: CASSRGDEAYEQYF.

This clonotype has a handful of counts. A read error may account for a junction end that differs from germline. This rearrangement joins TRBV5-1 to TRBJ2-2, with D possibly called TRBD1 or TRBD2 (5 bases each). This CDR3 has 13 residues. Germline V gene sequence: CDR1 SGHRS, CDR2 YFSETQ. The CDR3 loop reads CTSSLGDTGELFF. In DNA form, the CDR3 reads TGCACCAGCAGCTTGGGGGACACCGGGGAGCTGTTTTTT.

This clonotype occurred many times. The chain carries TRBV5-4 and TRBJ2-5; D gene unclear. Looked up from germline, CDR1 is SGHNT and CDR2 is YYREEE (reference sequence). The ends were cut back, 2 bases at V and 5 bases at J, with 10 bases in the middle. The CDR3 consists of 13 residues. The CDR3 loop is CASSFAGRETQYF. For the CDR3, the DNA is TGTGCCAGCAGCTTCGCAGGACGGGAGACCCAGTACTTC.

This clonotype occurred a few times. V and J are TRBV6-1 and TRBJ1-2, with D maybe TRBD1 (5 bases). This CDR3 region has 16 residues. The germline V and J ends were trimmed by 6 bases and 8 bases, with 25 bases remaining between them. Germline V gene sequence: CDR1 MNHNS, CDR2 SASEGT. The chain's CDR3 is CASRPNSGGGGGGYTF. The CDR3 DNA is TGTGCCAGCAGACCCAACAGCGGAGGAGGTGGGGGAGGCTACACCTTC.

This clonotype was seen many times. The chain uses TRBV7-9 and TRBJ1-1; no clear D. The V gene lost 0 bases and the J gene lost 0 bases, with 8 bases spanning the gap. CDR3 length: 15 amino acids. CDR1 SEHNR and CDR2 FQNEAQ come from the germline V gene (reference sequence). The CDR3: CASSLARGMNTEAFF. The CDR3 nucleotides are TGTGCCAGCAGCTTAGCGAGAGGGATGAACACTGAAGCTTTCTTT.

In its sample, this clonotype was seen many times. The rearrangement joins TRBV30 to TRBJ1-2; no clear D gene. Germline V gene data show CDR1 as GTSNPN and CDR2 as SVGIG (reference sequence). The V gene lost 4 bases and the J gene lost 8 bases, with 14 bases spanning the gap. The CDR3 consists of 12 residues. The CDR3, as DNA: TGTGCCTGGAAAGCACGGGCTCGCGGCTACACCTTC. Protein sequence: CAWKARARGYTF.

This clonotype was found a few times. The chain uses TRBV18 and TRBJ2-2; 8 nucleotides match TRBD1. Germline CDR1 is KGHSH and CDR2 is LQKENI. The CDR3 consists of 16 residues. The V gene end was trimmed by 2 bases and the J gene end by 0 bases; junction bases not matched to a gene: 2. The CDR3 nucleotides read TGTGCCAGCTCACCAAACAGGGGGACGAACACCGGGGAGCTGTTTTTT. This sequence encodes CASSPNRGTNTGELFF.